Shown below are 22 T cell receptor beta chains from a single sample sequenced in a study of blood T cell repertoires in COVID-19. Data came from immunoSEQ multiplex PCR; TCRdb stores just in-frame clones and leaves some out. The table has over 60,000 clones, about three quarters seen once. What was sequenced was peripheral blood. The receptor set was obtained from a woman of 80 years or more with acute or convalescent COVID-19.

The genes are TRBV2 and TRBJ1-1; 9 positions agree with TRBD1. CDR3 length: 14 amino acids. Trimming took 7 bases from V and 5 from J; bases not matched to a gene: 8. Germline CDR1 is SNHLY and CDR2 is FYNNEI. In DNA form, the CDR3 reads TGTGCCAGCAAGTTGGGACAGGGATGGACTGAAGCTTTCTTT. Translation: CASKLGQGWTEAFF.

This clone was found a few times. V is TRBV24-1 and J is TRBJ2-6, with 8 bases lining up with TRBD1. After removal of 5 bases from V and 0 bases from J, the junction contained 2 bases not matched to a gene. This CDR3 contains 16 residues. The germline CDR1 and CDR2 sequences are KGHDR and SFDVKD. CDR3 sequence reads: CATSAQGGSGANVLTF. The CDR3 DNA sequence: TGTGCCACCAGTGCACAGGGGGGCTCTGGGGCCAACGTCCTGACTTTC.

The chain joins TRBV2 to TRBJ1-3; 7 bases align to TRBD1. The CDR3 totals 14 residues. V was clipped by 5 bases and J by 2 bases; unmatched bases: 3. Germline CDR1 reads SNHLY; CDR2 reads FYNNEI. CDR3 region: CASSFGQAGNTIYF. CDR3 sequence (DNA): TGTGCCAGCAGTTTCGGACAGGCTGGAAACACCATATATTTT.

The rearrangement joins TRBV27 to TRBJ2-7; TRBD2 agrees at 10 bases. CDR1 and CDR2 from the germline V gene are MNHEY and SMNVEV (reference sequence). The CDR3 runs to 16 residues. The trim removed 2 bases at V and 1 base at J, leaving 5 bases unmatched. CDR3 bases: TGTGCCAGCAGTTTAACGGGACTAGCGAGTTCCTACGAGCAGTACTTC. This sequence encodes CASSLTGLASSYEQYF.

The J gene is TRBJ1-2, the V gene TRBV10-3; 8 bases line up with TRBD1. The CDR3 spans 16 residues. V lost 4 bases to trimming and J lost 4 bases; unmatched junction nucleotides: 11. Germline CDR1 ENHRY, CDR2 SYGVKD. This CDR3 reads CAISGVDRDGGYGYTF. The CDR3 nucleotides are TGTGCCATCAGTGGTGTGGACAGGGATGGGGGCTATGGCTACACCTTC.

This chain uses TRBV6-5 with TRBJ1-6, with 10 bases that match TRBD1. CDR3 length: 15 amino acids. Germline CDR1 reads MNHEY; CDR2 reads SVGAGI. The V gene end was trimmed by 6 bases and the J gene end by 7 bases; junction bases not matched to a gene: 6. CDR3 in amino acids: CASRLLDRGNSPLHF. In DNA form, the CDR3 reads TGTGCCAGCAGACTCCTGGACAGGGGGAATTCACCCCTCCACTTT.

This clone was detected once. CDR3 loop: CASSPFGSTGDNSPLHF. CDR3 DNA sequence: TGTGCCAGCAGCCCGTTCGGGTCGACAGGGGATAATTCACCCCTCCACTTT. The chain combines TRBV4-2 with TRBJ1-6, with TRBD1 matching over 8 bases. This CDR3 has 17 residues. The ends lost 4 bases at V and 5 bases at J; junction bases unmatched: 10. CDR1 is LGHNA and CDR2 is YNFKEQ in the germline V gene.

V and J are TRBV6-6 and TRBJ1-6; D unresolved. The V gene's germline CDR1 is MNHNY and CDR2 SVGAGI (reference sequence). The CDR3 extends over 14 amino acids. V lost 5 bases and J lost 11, with 16 bases in between. The CDR3 sequence is CASSQDFTSAPLHF. DNA of the CDR3: TGTGCCAGCAGTCAGGACTTTACCTCGGCACCCCTCCACTTT.

The chain carries TRBV7-3 and TRBJ2-2; 8 nucleotides align to TRBD2. The germline gives CDR1 SGHTA, CDR2 FQGTGA. V dropped 6 bases and J dropped 4; count of bases not matched to a gene: 10. The CDR3 runs to 16 residues. CDR3 loop: CASRYPSGRVTGELFF. CDR3 bases: TGTGCCAGCAGATATCCCAGCGGGAGAGTCACCGGGGAGCTGTTTTTT.

In this sample, this clone turned up a few times. The rearrangement joins TRBV4-1 to TRBJ2-7; no definite D call. Germline CDR1 and CDR2: MGHRA and YSYEKL. V gave up 0 bases and J gave up 7 bases, with 10 bases separating them. This CDR3 has 13 residues. The chain's CDR3 is CASSQEETEEQYF. In nucleotides, the CDR3 is TGCGCCAGCAGCCAAGAAGAGACTGAAGAGCAGTACTTC.

V and J are TRBV18 and TRBJ2-3; 8 bases agree with TRBD2. The CDR3 has 15 residues. Germline lookup yields CDR1 KGHSH and CDR2 LQKENI. V lost 5 bases and J lost 5; bases outside the gene matches: 9. The CDR3 nucleotides are TGTGCCAGCTCATCGACTAGCGCCTCCGGAGATACGCAGTATTTT. This translates into CASSSTSASGDTQYF.

The chain couples TRBV20-1 to TRBJ1-1; D ambiguous. Germline V gene sequence: CDR1 DFQATT, CDR2 SNEGSKA (reference sequence). This CDR3 has 11 residues. The CDR3 coding sequence is TGCCGCGGGAGGGAGGATACTGAAGCTTTCTTT. This translates into CRGREDTEAFF.

The chain employs TRBV7-6 and TRBJ2-7, with 13 nucleotides matching TRBD2. From germline, CDR1 is SGHVS and CDR2 FNYEAQ. J was trimmed by 4 bases and V by 1 base; bases with no gene match: 7. CDR3 length: 17 residues. The CDR3 loop reads CASSLGPRLAGGYEQYF. In DNA, the CDR3 is TGTGCCAGCAGCTTAGGCCCTAGACTAGCGGGAGGATACGAGCAGTACTTC.

This clone was recorded once. CDR3: CASSYLAGVYHEQFF. In DNA, the CDR3 is TGTGCCAGCAGTTACTTAGCGGGAGTGTATCATGAGCAGTTCTTC. The V and J genes are TRBV6-5 and TRBJ2-1; 9 bases align to TRBD2. The CDR3 sequence is 15 residues long. The V and J ends lost 1 base and 8 bases, in that order; junction bases with no gene match: 6. Germline V lookup: CDR1 MNHEY, CDR2 SVGAGI.

This clone has just a few counts. The genes are TRBV27 and TRBJ1-1; D remains ambiguous. The V gene lost 6 bases and the J gene lost 8 bases, with 13 bases spanning the gap. CDR3 length: 12 residues. CDR1 is MNHEY and CDR2 is SMNVEV in the germline V gene (reference sequence). CDR3: CASRPLVGEAFF. CDR3 nucleotides: TGTGCCAGCAGACCCCTGGTCGGGGAAGCTTTCTTT.

The chain combines TRBV3-1 (or the pseudogene TRBV3-2) with TRBJ2-1; 9 bases match TRBD2. The V gene end was trimmed by 3 bases and the J gene end by 4 bases; junction bases not matched to a gene: 4. Germline V gene lookup returns CDR1 LGHDT and CDR2 YNNKEL (reference sequence). There are 15 residues in the CDR3. The DNA of the CDR3 is TGTGCCAGCAGCCATCGACTAGCGGATTACAATGAGCAGTTCTTC. Its translation: CASSHRLADYNEQFF.

This clone has just a few counts. The CDR3 coding sequence is TGCGCCAGCAGCCAGGACTGGGGCGAAGTCGGGACAGGGCAGTCCTACGAGCAGTACTTC. It yields the protein CASSQDWGEVGTGQSYEQYF. The chain links TRBV4-1 to TRBJ2-7, with TRBD1 matching over 9 bases. The CDR3 is made up of 20 amino acids. V shed 3 bases and J 1 base; nucleotides not matched to a gene: 19. The germline V gene has CDR1 MGHRA and CDR2 YSYEKL.

The chain carries TRBV7-2 and TRBJ2-2, with D maybe TRBD1 (5 bases). The germline V gene has CDR1 SGHTA and CDR2 FQGNSA. The CDR3 totals 18 residues. With 5 bases removed from V and 1 base from J, the gap between germline ends came to 20 bases. CDR3 region: CASSRFAVTTGNTGELFF. CDR3 sequence (DNA): TGTGCCAGCAGCCGCTTTGCCGTAACCACAGGGAACACCGGGGAGCTGTTTTTT.

The CDR3 DNA is TGTGCCAGCAGTTTATTTCCAGTCAACACTGAAGCTTTCTTT. Protein sequence: CASSLFPVNTEAFF. This chain links TRBV28 with TRBJ1-1; D is unresolved. Germline V gene sequence: CDR1 MDHEN, CDR2 SYDVKM. Trimming pared 1 base from V and 2 bases from J, leaving 8 bases between. CDR3 length: 14 residues.

Ten or more counts support this clone. This chain connects TRBV2 to TRBJ2-2; 7 bases map to TRBD1. Per germline, CDR1 SNHLY and CDR2 FYNNEI. This CDR3 has 18 amino acids. V lost 6 bases to trimming and J lost 1 base; unmatched junction nucleotides: 14. The CDR3 DNA is TGTGCCAGCAGGGGATACTTTTTCCGACAGGGGAACACCGGGGAGCTGTTTTTT. The encoded protein is CASRGYFFRQGNTGELFF.

The chain employs TRBV28 and TRBJ1-4; the match to TRBD1 covers 8 bases. The V segment lost 5 bases and the J segment 8 bases; nucleotides outside the gene matches: 7. The germline gives CDR1 MDHEN, CDR2 SYDVKM. The CDR3 spans 14 residues. In DNA, the CDR3 is TGTGCCAGCAGTACGGACAGGGTTGGCGAAAAACTGTTTTTT. As protein: CASSTDRVGEKLFF.

This clone was seen once. The chain uses TRBV4-1 and TRBJ2-7, with 13 bases lining up with TRBD2. This CDR3 spans 17 amino acids. Trimming cost V 1 base and J 4 bases; bases outside gene matches: 7. Germline loops: CDR1 MGHRA, CDR2 YSYEKL. Here the CDR3 reads CASSQAATSGRFYEQYF. CDR3 coding DNA: TGCGCCAGCAGCCAAGCCGCGACTAGCGGGAGGTTTTACGAGCAGTACTTC.